The 25 T cell receptor beta chains listed next were all sequenced from one sample in a study of cytomegalovirus exposure and HLA in healthy donors. PCR used 60 Vbeta primers and 13 Jbeta primers. Using immunoSEQ multiplex PCR, the repertoire was profiled, and TCRdb retains in-frame clones only, with some absent. Of roughly 200,000 clones listed, roughly 87% are singletons. The specimen was PBMCs. The receptors shown here come from a boy between 2 and 10 years old in good health and CMV-seronegative.

The V call is TRBV27, the J call TRBJ2-3, with 8 positions matching TRBD2. The germline CDR1 and CDR2 sequences are MNHEY and SMNVEV (reference sequence). This CDR3 contains 15 residues. V shed 4 bases, J shed 5 bases, and the junction held 8 bases outside the gene matches. The CDR3 reads CASSSLTSAKDTQYF. The CDR3 DNA is TGTGCCAGCAGTTCCCTGACTAGCGCAAAAGATACGCAGTATTTT.

In this sample, this clone turned up a few times. The rearrangement uses TRBV6-5 and TRBJ1-1; TRBD1 is a possible D gene (6 bases). The germline V gene has CDR1 MNHEY and CDR2 SVGAGI. With 8 bases removed from V and 10 bases from J, the gap between germline ends came to 14 bases. The length of the CDR3 is 11 residues. DNA for the CDR3: TGTGCCAGCTCCTTGGGACATAGAGCTTTCTTT. Protein product: CASSLGHRAFF.

The rearrangement joins TRBV27 to TRBJ2-5; possibly TRBD2 for D (5 bases). The CDR3 loop spans 14 amino acids. Germline V gives CDR1 MNHEY, CDR2 SMNVEV (reference sequence). V was pared by 4 bases and J by 1 base, with 10 bases between. This chain's CDR3 is CASSYTGFQETQYF. In nucleotides, the CDR3 is TGTGCCAGCAGTTATACGGGATTCCAAGAGACCCAGTACTTC.

The chain has TRBV14 and TRBJ2-3; D unresolved. This CDR3 is 15 amino acids long. Trimming took 3 bases from V and 4 from J, leaving 14 bases between them. Per the germline V gene, CDR1 is SGHDN and CDR2 is FVKESK. Here the CDR3 DNA reads TGTGCCAGCAGCCACGTAACTACGAGGTCAGATACGCAGTATTTT. Translated: CASSHVTTRSDTQYF. The whole variable domain, remainder taken from reference TRBV14 and TRBJ2-3, is EAGVTQFPSHSVIEKGQTVTLRCDPISGHDNLYWYRRVMGKEIKFLLHFVKESKQDESGMPNNRFLAERTGGTYSTLKVQPAELEDSGVYFCASSHVTTRSDTQYFGPGTRLTVL.

V and J are TRBV6-5 and TRBJ2-5, with 7 bases fitting TRBD2. Unmatched junction bases numbered 9, after V lost 6 bases and J lost 5 bases. Germline CDR1 is MNHEY and CDR2 is SVGAGI. CDR3 size: 14 residues. The DNA for the CDR3 is TGTGCCAGCAGAAAAGTGGGGGGGATGGAGACCCAGTACTTC. Translating gives CASRKVGGMETQYF.

The V call is TRBV28, the J call TRBJ1-6; a possible D gene is TRBD1 (5 bases). The CDR3 totals 14 residues. V gave up 3 bases and J gave up 8 bases, with 11 bases separating them. Germline CDR1 and CDR2: MDHEN and SYDVKM. The CDR3: CASSFLQDHSPLHF. CDR3 sequence (DNA): TGTGCCAGCAGTTTTCTACAGGACCATTCACCCCTCCACTTT.

In this sample, this clone turned up a few times. V and J are TRBV5-8 and TRBJ1-3, with D uncertain. Germline V gene sequence: CDR1 SGHTS, CDR2 YDEGEE. The CDR3 extends over 17 amino acids. The V gene lost 4 bases and the J gene lost 0 bases, with 17 bases spanning the gap. The CDR3 DNA reads as TGTGCCAGCAGCGATGCCGGGATCGTTTTCTCTGGAAACACCATATATTTT. Protein sequence: CASSDAGIVFSGNTIYF.

The chain recombines TRBV25-1 with TRBJ2-7; 13 positions match TRBD2. Germline V lookup: CDR1 MGHDK, CDR2 SYGVNS. The CDR3 is made up of 17 amino acids. The J segment lost 9 bases and the V segment lost 4 bases, leaving 15 bases of the junction unmatched. The CDR3 DNA follows: TGTGCCAGCAGTGCGGGCGGACTAGCGGGAGAGGTGGAGGGGCAGTACTTC. Its translation is CASSAGGLAGEVEGQYF.

The rearrangement joins TRBV18 to TRBJ2-7, with 9 bases identical to TRBD2. V lost 2 bases to trimming and J lost 3 bases; unmatched junction nucleotides: 8. The CDR3 is made up of 16 amino acids. Germline assignment: CDR1 KGHSH and CDR2 LQKENI. The CDR3 region is CASSPLSAGGLYEQYF. CDR3 nucleotide sequence: TGTGCCAGCTCACCATTGTCAGCGGGAGGTCTCTACGAGCAGTACTTC.

This chain connects TRBV6-5 to TRBJ2-7, with 9 nucleotides matching TRBD2. The CDR3 has 14 amino acids. Trimming at V came to 5 bases and at J to 1 base, leaving 3 bases not matched to a gene. The V gene's germline CDR1 is MNHEY and CDR2 SVGAGI. Here the CDR3 DNA reads TGTGCCAGCAGTGGGCTAGCGGGGTCCTACGAGCAGTACTTC. It translates to CASSGLAGSYEQYF.

The V gene is TRBV6-1, the J gene TRBJ1-1; a weak D match, TRBD1 (6 bases). V was trimmed by 2 bases and J by 6 bases, leaving 10 bases between them. The CDR3 is 13 residues long. Germline CDR1 and CDR2: MNHNS and SASEGT. The CDR3 protein is CASSEQGRAEAFF. The DNA for the CDR3 is TGTGCCAGCAGTGAACAGGGGAGGGCTGAAGCTTTCTTT.

The genes are TRBV13 and TRBJ1-2, with 9 bases fitting TRBD1. The CDR3 length is 15 residues. Per germline, CDR1 PRHDT and CDR2 FYEKMQ (reference sequence). The V gene end was trimmed by 0 bases and the J gene end by 4 bases; junction bases not matched to a gene: 3. The CDR3 region has the DNA TGTGCCAGCAGCTTAGGGGGACAGGGTGTCTATGGCTACACCTTC. It yields the protein CASSLGGQGVYGYTF.

The chain combines TRBV6-5 with TRBJ1-1; D unresolved. This CDR3 is 14 amino acids long. V shed 2 bases and J shed 5 bases, with 12 bases lying between them. Germline CDR1 and CDR2: MNHEY and SVGAGI. The DNA of the CDR3 is TGTGCCAGCAGTTACAGAGGCAGTTTTACTGAAGCTTTCTTT. Its translation: CASSYRGSFTEAFF.

V is TRBV29-1 and J is TRBJ2-3; 8 nucleotides match TRBD2. Germline V gene data show CDR1 as SQVTM and CDR2 as ANQGSEA. The CDR3 has 14 residues. The V and J ends lost 3 bases and 4 bases, in that order; junction bases with no gene match: 6. The CDR3 here is CSVEESGSADTQYF. In DNA form, the CDR3 reads TGCAGCGTTGAGGAAAGCGGGAGCGCAGATACGCAGTATTTT.

The V and J genes are TRBV5-5 and TRBJ2-1, with a tentative D call TRBD2 (5 bases). V lost 4 bases and J lost 0, with 8 bases in between. The V gene's germline CDR1 is SGHKS and CDR2 YYEKEE (reference sequence). The CDR3 consists of 14 residues. The CDR3 spells CASSPRASYNEQFF. Written as DNA, the CDR3 is TGTGCCAGCAGCCCGCGGGCCTCCTACAATGAGCAGTTCTTC.

This clone came up a few times. The chain carries TRBV28 and TRBJ2-7; D remains ambiguous. Trimming shortened V by 2 bases and J by 4 bases, and 6 bases separated the two germline ends. Germline V CDR1 and CDR2: MDHEN, SYDVKM. The CDR3 length is 12 residues. In DNA, the CDR3 is TGTGCCAGCAGTTTAAGTAGTTACGAGCAGTACTTC. Its translation is CASSLSSYEQYF.

The chain links TRBV7-9 to TRBJ1-1; 11 nucleotides agree with TRBD1. CDR3 length equals 16 residues. After removal of 0 bases from V and 5 bases from J, the junction contained 5 bases not matched to a gene. The germline gives CDR1 SEHNR, CDR2 FQNEAQ (reference sequence). The CDR3 coding sequence is TGTGCCAGCAGCTTAGCCGGACAGGGGGCCCGGACTGAAGCTTTCTTT. Protein sequence: CASSLAGQGARTEAFF.

The rearrangement uses TRBV25-1 and TRBJ2-7; D is unclear. The germline gives CDR1 MGHDK, CDR2 SYGVNS. CDR3 length: 13 amino acids. V lost 7 bases and J lost 5, with 15 bases in between. CDR3 coding DNA: TGTGCCAGCAACTACCAGACGGCGGACGAGCAGTACTTC. As protein: CASNYQTADEQYF.

The chain is built from TRBV19 and TRBJ1-1; D ambiguous. In germline, CDR1 is LNHDA, CDR2 SQIVND (reference sequence). CDR3 length: 12 residues. The germline V and J ends were trimmed by 5 bases and 6 bases, with 10 bases remaining between them. Here the CDR3 DNA reads TGTGCCAGTAGTTACCGCGGGGCTGAAGCTTTCTTT. This sequence encodes CASSYRGAEAFF.

This clone has only a few counts. The chain employs TRBV27 and TRBJ2-5; a weak D match, TRBD1 (6 bases). CDR1 is MNHEY and CDR2 is SMNVEV in the germline V gene (reference sequence). Trimming removed 5 bases from V and 1 base from J, with 17 bases in between. This CDR3 contains 16 residues. The CDR3 loop reads CASSPRPRGSQETQYF. Here the CDR3 DNA reads TGTGCCAGCAGTCCGCGCCCCAGGGGAAGCCAAGAGACCCAGTACTTC.

The gene calls are TRBV30 and TRBJ2-7; a possible D gene is TRBD1 (6 bases). This CDR3 comprises 13 residues. Trimming pared 8 bases from V and 0 bases from J, leaving 14 bases between. The germline gives CDR1 GTSNPN, CDR2 SVGIG (reference sequence). The CDR3 DNA sequence: TGTGCCCTGGGGGCAGCGAGCTCCTACGAGCAGTACTTC. Protein product: CALGAASSYEQYF.

This chain joins TRBV29-1 and TRBJ2-3; TRBD2 agrees at 8 bases. The CDR3 spans 13 residues. Germline CDR1 is SQVTM and CDR2 is ANQGSEA. V was clipped by 4 bases and J by 12 bases; unmatched bases: 12. The CDR3 region is CSVAWRGESRQYF. CDR3 sequence (DNA): TGCAGCGTTGCCTGGCGGGGGGAATCTCGACAGTATTTT.

The V and J genes are TRBV4-2 and TRBJ1-1; 7 bases match TRBD1. V lost 0 bases to trimming and J lost 1 base; unmatched junction nucleotides: 2. This CDR3 has 15 amino acids. Germline loops: CDR1 LGHNA, CDR2 YNFKEQ. The CDR3 reads CASSQETGRNTEAFF. The CDR3 DNA sequence: TGTGCCAGCAGCCAAGAGACAGGGAGGAACACTGAAGCTTTCTTT.

This chain links TRBV7-9 with TRBJ2-1, with D tentatively TRBD2 (6 bases). The germline V gene encodes CDR1 SEHNR and CDR2 FQNEAQ (reference sequence). This CDR3 spans 16 amino acids. The V gene lost 2 bases and the J gene lost 5 bases, with 16 bases spanning the gap. The CDR3 spells CASSLYVGGLNNEQFF. The DNA for the CDR3 is TGTGCCAGCAGCTTATACGTTGGGGGGTTGAACAATGAGCAGTTCTTC.

This chain uses TRBV6-5 with TRBJ1-2; D is ambiguous. V was cut by 8 bases and J by 7 bases, with 17 bases left in between. The CDR3 extends over 13 amino acids. Germline lookup yields CDR1 MNHEY and CDR2 SVGAGI. CDR3 amino acids: CASHYPGRGGYTF. CDR3 DNA sequence: TGTGCCAGCCACTACCCTGGGCGGGGTGGCTACACCTTC.